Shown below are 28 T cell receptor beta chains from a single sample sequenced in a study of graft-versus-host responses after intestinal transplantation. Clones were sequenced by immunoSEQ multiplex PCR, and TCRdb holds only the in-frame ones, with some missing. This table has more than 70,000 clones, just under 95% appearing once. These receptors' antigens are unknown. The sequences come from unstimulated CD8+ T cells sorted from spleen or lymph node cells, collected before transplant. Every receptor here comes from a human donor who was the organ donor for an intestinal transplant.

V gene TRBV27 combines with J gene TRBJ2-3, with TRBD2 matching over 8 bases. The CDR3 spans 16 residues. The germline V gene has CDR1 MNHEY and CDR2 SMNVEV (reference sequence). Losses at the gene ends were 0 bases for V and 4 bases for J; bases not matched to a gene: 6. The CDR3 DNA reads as TGTGCCAGCAGTTTATCTAGCGGGGCCCCCGCAGATACGCAGTATTTT. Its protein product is CASSLSSGAPADTQYF.

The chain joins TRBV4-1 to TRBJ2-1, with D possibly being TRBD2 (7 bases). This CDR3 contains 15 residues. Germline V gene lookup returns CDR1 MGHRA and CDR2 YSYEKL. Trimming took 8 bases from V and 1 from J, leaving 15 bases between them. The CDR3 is CASGLGGGSYNEQFF. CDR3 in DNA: TGCGCCAGCGGACTAGGGGGGGGGTCCTACAATGAGCAGTTCTTC.

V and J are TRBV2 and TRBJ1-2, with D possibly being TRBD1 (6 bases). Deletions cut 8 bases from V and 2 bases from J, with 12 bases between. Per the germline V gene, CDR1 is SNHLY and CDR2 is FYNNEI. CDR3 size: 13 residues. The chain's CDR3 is CASPSGQNYGYTF. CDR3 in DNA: TGTGCCAGCCCCTCTGGACAGAACTATGGCTACACCTTC. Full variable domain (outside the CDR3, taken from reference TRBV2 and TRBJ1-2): EPEVTQTPSHQVTQMGQEVILRCVPISNHLYFYWYRQILGQKVEFLVSFYNNEISEKSEIFDDQFSVERPDGSNFTLKIRSTKLEDSAMYFCASPSGQNYGYTFGSGTRLTVV.

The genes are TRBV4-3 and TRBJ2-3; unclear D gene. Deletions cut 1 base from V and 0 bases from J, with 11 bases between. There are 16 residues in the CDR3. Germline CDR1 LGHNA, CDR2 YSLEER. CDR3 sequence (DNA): TGCGCCAGCAGCCAAGTGATAGCAGATAGCACAGATACGCAGTATTTT. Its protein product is CASSQVIADSTDTQYF.

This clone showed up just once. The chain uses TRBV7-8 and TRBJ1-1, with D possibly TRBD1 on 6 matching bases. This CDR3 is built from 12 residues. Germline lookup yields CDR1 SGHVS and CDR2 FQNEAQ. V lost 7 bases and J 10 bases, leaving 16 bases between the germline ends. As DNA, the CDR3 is TGTGCCAGCACTGGGGGTACAGGGATAGCTTTCTTT. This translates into CASTGGTGIAFF.

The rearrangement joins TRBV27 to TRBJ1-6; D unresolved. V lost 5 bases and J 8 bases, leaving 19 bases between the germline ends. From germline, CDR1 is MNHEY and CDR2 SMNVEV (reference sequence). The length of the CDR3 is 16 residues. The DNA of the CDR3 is TGTGCCAGCAGTGTAACTAAGTCCCCGGGGTATTCACCCCTCCACTTT. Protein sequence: CASSVTKSPGYSPLHF.

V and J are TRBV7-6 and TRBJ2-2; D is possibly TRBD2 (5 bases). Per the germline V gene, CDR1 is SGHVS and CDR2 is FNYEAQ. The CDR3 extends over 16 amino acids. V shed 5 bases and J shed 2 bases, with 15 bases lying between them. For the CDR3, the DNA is TGTGCCAGCAGCGAACCCGAGGGATTAAACACCGGGGAGCTGTTTTTT. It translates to CASSEPEGLNTGELFF.

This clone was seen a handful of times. The CDR3 loop is CASNDKKGDTNYGYTF. CDR3 in DNA: TGTGCCAGCAACGACAAAAAAGGCGATACTAACTATGGCTACACCTTC. This chain connects TRBV7-9 to TRBJ1-2; D is undetermined. The CDR3 is 16 amino acids. V gave up 7 bases and J gave up 0 bases, with 18 bases separating them. CDR1 and CDR2 (germline): SEHNR, FQNEAQ (reference sequence).

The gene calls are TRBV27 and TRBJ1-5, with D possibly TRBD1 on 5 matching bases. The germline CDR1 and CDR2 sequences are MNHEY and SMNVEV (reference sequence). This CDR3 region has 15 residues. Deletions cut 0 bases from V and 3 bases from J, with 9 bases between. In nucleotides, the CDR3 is TGTGCCAGCAGTTTATCGAAGGGACTCAATCAGCCCCAGCATTTT. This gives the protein CASSLSKGLNQPQHF.

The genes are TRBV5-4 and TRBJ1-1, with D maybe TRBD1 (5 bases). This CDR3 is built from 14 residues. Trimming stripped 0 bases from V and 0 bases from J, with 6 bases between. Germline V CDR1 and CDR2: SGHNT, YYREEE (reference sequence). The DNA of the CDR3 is TGTGCCAGCAGCTTGGGGGGCATGAACACTGAAGCTTTCTTT. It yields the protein CASSLGGMNTEAFF. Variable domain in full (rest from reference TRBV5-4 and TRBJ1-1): ETGVTQSPTHLIKTRGQQVTLRCSSQSGHNTVSWYQQALGQGPQFIFQYYREEENGRGNFPPRFSGLQFPNYSSELNVNALELDDSALYLCASSLGGMNTEAFFGQGTRLTVV.

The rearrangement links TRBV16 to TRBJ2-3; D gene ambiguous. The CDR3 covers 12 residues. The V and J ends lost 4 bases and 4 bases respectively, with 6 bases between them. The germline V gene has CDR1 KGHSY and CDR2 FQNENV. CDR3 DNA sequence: TGTGCCAGCAGCCTCCAGGCAGATACGCAGTATTTT. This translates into CASSLQADTQYF.

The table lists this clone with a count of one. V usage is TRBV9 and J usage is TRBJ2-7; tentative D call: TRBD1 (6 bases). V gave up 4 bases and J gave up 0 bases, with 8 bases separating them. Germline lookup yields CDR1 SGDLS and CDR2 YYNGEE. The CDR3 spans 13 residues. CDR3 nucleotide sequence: TGTGCCAGCAGCCGGGACAACTCCTACGAGCAGTACTTC. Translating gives CASSRDNSYEQYF.

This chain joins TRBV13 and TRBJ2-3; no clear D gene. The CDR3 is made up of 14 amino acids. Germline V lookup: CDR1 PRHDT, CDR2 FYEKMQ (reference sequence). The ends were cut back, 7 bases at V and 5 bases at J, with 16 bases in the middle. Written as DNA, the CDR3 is TGTGCCAGCACCCCTCGAGGAGCAAAAGATACGCAGTATTTT. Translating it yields CASTPRGAKDTQYF.

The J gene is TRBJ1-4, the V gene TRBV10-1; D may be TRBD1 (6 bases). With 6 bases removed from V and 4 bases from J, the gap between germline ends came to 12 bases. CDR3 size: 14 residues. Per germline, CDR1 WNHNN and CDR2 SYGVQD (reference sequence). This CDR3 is CASSSGHLNEKLFF. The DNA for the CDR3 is TGCGCCAGCAGCTCGGGACACCTTAATGAAAAACTGTTTTTT.

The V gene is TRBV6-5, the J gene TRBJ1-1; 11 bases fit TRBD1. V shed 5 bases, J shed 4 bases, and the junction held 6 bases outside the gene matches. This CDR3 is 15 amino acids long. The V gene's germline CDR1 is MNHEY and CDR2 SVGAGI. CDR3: CASSTSGTGGTEAFF. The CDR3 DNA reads TGTGCCAGCAGTACTTCCGGGACAGGGGGCACTGAAGCTTTCTTT.

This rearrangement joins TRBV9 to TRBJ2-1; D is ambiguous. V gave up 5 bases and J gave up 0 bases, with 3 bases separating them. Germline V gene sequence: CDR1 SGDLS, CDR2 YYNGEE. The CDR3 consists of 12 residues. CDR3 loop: CASSRSYNEQFF. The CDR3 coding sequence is TGTGCCAGCAGTCGCTCCTACAATGAGCAGTTCTTC.

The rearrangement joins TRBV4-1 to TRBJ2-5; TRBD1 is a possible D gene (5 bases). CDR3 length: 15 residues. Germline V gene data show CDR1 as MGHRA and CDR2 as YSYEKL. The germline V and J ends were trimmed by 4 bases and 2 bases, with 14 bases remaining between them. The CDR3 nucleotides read TGCGCCAGCAGCCCCTGGTTGGGGCCACAAGAGACCCAGTACTTC. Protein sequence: CASSPWLGPQETQYF.

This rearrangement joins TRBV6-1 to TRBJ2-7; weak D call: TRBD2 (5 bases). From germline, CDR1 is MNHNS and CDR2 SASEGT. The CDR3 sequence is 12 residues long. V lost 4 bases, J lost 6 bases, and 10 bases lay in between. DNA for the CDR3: TGTGCCAGCAGTGCCGGGGTTAGCGAGCAGTACTTC. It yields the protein CASSAGVSEQYF.

The CDR3, as DNA: TGTGCCAGCGGGTGGGGCACAGATACGCAGTATTTT. This translates into CASGWGTDTQYF. The chain uses TRBV19 and TRBJ2-3, with D unclear. V was trimmed by 9 bases and J by 1 base, leaving 8 bases between them. The CDR3 extends over 12 amino acids. Germline V gives CDR1 LNHDA, CDR2 SQIVND (reference sequence).

CDR3 coding DNA: TGTGCCAGCAGCTTAGGGTTAGCGGGCCCCTACGAGCAGTACTTC. It codes for CASSLGLAGPYEQYF. This chain links TRBV7-9 with TRBJ2-7; 7 bases fit TRBD2. Per germline, CDR1 SEHNR and CDR2 FQNEAQ (reference sequence). This CDR3 has 15 amino acids. V was clipped by 1 base and J by 2 bases; unmatched bases: 5.

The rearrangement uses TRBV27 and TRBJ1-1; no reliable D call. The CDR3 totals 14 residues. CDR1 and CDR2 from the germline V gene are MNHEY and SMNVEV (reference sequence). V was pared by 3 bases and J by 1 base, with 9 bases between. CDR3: CASSLGDPNTEAFF. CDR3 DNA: TGTGCCAGCAGTTTGGGAGATCCGAACACTGAAGCTTTCTTT.

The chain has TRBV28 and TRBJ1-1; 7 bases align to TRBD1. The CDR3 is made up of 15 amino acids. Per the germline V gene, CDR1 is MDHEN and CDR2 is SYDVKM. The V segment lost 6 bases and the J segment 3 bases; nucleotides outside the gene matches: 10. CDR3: CASSCRGEFDTEAFF. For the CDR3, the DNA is TGTGCCAGCAGCTGCAGGGGGGAATTTGACACTGAAGCTTTCTTT.

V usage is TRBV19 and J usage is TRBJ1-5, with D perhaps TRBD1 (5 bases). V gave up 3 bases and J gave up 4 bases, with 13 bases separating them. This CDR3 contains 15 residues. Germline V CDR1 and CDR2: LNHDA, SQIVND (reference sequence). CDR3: CASSMGPGTNQPQHF. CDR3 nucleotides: TGTGCCAGTAGTATGGGGCCAGGAACTAATCAGCCCCAGCATTTT. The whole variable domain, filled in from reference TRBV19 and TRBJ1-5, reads DGGITQSPKYLFRKEGQNVTLSCEQNLNHDAMYWYRQDPGQGLRLIYYSQIVNDFQKGDIAEGYSVSREKKESFPLTVTSAQKNPTAFYLCASSMGPGTNQPQHFGDGTRLSIL.

For the CDR3, the DNA is TGTGCCAGCAGCGTAGGGACAGGAGCTGAAGCTTTCTTT. It yields the protein CASSVGTGAEAFF. The rearrangement links TRBV9 to TRBJ1-1; 7 bases align to TRBD1. CDR1 SGDLS and CDR2 YYNGEE come from the germline V gene. The CDR3 totals 13 residues. With V trimmed by 0 bases and J by 6 bases, 2 bases remained unmatched.

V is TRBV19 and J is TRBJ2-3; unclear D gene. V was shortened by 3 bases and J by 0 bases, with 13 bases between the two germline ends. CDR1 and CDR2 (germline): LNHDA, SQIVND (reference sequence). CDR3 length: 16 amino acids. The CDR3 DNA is TGTGCCAGTAGTATGTTGGCTTCGCTCAGCACAGATACGCAGTATTTT. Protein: CASSMLASLSTDTQYF.

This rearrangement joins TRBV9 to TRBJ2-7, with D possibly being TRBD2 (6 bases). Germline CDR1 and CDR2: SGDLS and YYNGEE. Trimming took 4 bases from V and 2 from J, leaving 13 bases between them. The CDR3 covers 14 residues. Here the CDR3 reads CASSSRDSPYEQYF. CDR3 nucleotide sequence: TGTGCCAGCAGCTCCCGGGACTCCCCCTACGAGCAGTACTTC.

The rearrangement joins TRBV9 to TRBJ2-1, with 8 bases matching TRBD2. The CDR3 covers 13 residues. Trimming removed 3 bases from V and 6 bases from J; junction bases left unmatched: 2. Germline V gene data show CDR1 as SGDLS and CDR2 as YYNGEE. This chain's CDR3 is CASSGTSGNEQFF. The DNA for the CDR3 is TGTGCCAGCAGCGGTACTAGCGGCAATGAGCAGTTCTTC.

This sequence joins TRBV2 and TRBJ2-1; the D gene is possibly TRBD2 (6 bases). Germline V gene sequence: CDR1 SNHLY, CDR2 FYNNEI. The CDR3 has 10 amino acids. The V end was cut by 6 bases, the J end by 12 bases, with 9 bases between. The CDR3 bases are TGTGCCAGCAGACGCGGGACGCAGTTCTTC. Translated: CASRRGTQFF.